This T cell receptor (beta chain) was obtained from a study of blood T cell repertoires in COVID-19. Study information: Samples representing acute and convalescent COVID-19 were sourced from the United States, Italy and Spain. PBMCs, B-cell-depleted T cells, or T cells provided the cDNA or gDNA that made up the material.

CDR3 size: 12 residues. V was shortened by 10 bases and J by 2 bases, with 9 bases between the two germline ends. Germline V gene lookup returns CDR1 LNHDA and CDR2 SQIVND (reference sequence). TCRdb's table, derived via immunoSEQ multiplex PCR, lists solely in-frame clones and lacks some. This table has some 300,000 clones, about 88% appearing once. The sequence was obtained from a man aged 65 to 79 with acute or convalescent COVID-19. Sequencing was performed on peripheral blood. The chain is built from TRBV19 and TRBJ1-3; D is unclear. The CDR3 region is CATITAGNTIYF. As DNA, the CDR3 is TGTGCCACTATAACGGCTGGAAACACCATATATTTT.